The source of this T cell receptor (beta chain) is a study of OX40 agonist ivuxolimab in advanced cancers. Study background: Males comprised around 78% of the group, whose mean age was about 61 years (range roughly 20 to 85). Regarding the study as a whole: CD8+ T cells (on average) carried more expanded clones than CD4+ T cells. CD4+ and CD8+ blood T cells expanded clonally by week 6 at 0.1 to 3.0 mg/kg.

Exclusion of a patient followed from autoimmune disease history or systemic immunosuppression. About this clone: Its antigen is unidentified.

The V end was cut by 5 bases, the J end by 0 bases, with 5 bases between. The CDR3 length is 12 residues. Germline V gene sequence: CDR1 SEHNR, CDR2 FQNEAQ (reference sequence). The method was immunoSEQ multiplex PCR; TCRdb's version includes in-frame clones alone and lacks a portion of them. The sample contains 60,000 to 75,000 clones, 86% of which appear only once. This TCR came from an adult with an advanced solid tumor such as melanoma, head and neck, liver or kidney cancer. This chain uses TRBV7-9 with TRBJ2-7; the D is unclear. The sequences come from CD4+ or CD8+ T cells sorted from blood, collected in a trial of the OX40 agonist ivuxolimab. CDR3 region: CASSPNSYEQYF. DNA of the CDR3: TGTGCCAGCAGCCCGAACTCCTACGAGCAGTACTTC.